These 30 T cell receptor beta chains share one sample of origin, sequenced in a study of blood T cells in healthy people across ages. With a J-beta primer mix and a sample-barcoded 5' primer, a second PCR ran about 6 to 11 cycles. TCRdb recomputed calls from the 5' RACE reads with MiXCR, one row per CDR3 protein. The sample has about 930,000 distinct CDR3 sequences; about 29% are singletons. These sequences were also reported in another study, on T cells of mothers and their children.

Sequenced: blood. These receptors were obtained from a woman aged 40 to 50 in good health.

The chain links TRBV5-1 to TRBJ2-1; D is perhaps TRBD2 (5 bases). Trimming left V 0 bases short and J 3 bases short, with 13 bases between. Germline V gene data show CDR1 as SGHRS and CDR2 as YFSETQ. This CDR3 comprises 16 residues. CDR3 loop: CASSLGWTSVYNEQFF. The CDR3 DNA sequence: TGCGCCAGCAGCTTGGGTTGGACTTCTGTCTACAATGAGCAGTTCTTC. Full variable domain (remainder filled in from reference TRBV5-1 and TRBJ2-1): KAGVTQTPRYLIKTRGQQVTLSCSPISGHRSVSWYQQTPGQGLQFLFEYFSETQRNKGNFPGRFSGRQFSNSRSEMNVSTLELGDSALYLCASSLGWTSVYNEQFFGPGTRLTVL.

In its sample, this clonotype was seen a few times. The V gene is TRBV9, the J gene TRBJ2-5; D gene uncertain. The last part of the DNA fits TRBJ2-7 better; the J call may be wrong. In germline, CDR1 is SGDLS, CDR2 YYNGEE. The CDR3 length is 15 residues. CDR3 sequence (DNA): TGTGCCAGCAGCCCGCAATCGGCCCCTGCAAACGAGCAGTACTTC. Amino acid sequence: CASSPQSAPANEQYF.

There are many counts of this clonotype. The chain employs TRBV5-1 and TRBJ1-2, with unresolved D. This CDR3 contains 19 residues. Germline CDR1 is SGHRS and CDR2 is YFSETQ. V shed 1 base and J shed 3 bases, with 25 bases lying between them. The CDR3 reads CASSLTSRGGRAIDYGYTF. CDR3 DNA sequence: TGCGCCAGCAGCTTGACTTCGCGAGGAGGCCGGGCGATAGACTATGGCTACACCTTC.

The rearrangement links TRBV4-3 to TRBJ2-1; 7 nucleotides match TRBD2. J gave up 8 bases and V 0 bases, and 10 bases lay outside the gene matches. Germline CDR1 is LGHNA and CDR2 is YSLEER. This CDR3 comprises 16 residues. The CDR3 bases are TGCGCCAGCAGCCAAGAGAAGTGGGAGGGCTTTGATGAGCAGTTCTTC. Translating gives CASSQEKWEGFDEQFF.

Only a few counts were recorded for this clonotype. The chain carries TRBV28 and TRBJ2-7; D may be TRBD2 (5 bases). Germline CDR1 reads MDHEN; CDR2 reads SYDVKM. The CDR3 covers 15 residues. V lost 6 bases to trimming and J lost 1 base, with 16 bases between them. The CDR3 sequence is CASRRAPGISYEQYF. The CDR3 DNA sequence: TGTGCCAGCAGACGGGCCCCGGGGATATCCTACGAGCAGTACTTC.

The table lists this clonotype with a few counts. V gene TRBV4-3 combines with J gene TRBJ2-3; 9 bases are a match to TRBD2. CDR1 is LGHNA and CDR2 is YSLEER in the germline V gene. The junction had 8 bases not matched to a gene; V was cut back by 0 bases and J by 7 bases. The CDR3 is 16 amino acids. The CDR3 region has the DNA TGCGCCAGCAGCCAAGAAGGAGGCGGGGGGGCGAATACGCAGTATTTT. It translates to CASSQEGGGGANTQYF.

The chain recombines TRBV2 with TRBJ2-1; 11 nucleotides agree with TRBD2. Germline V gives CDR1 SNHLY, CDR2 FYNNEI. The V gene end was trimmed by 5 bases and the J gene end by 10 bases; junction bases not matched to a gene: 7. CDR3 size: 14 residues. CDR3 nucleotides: TGTGCCAGCAGTCAGACTAGCGGGGCGTACGAGCAGTTCTTC. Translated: CASSQTSGAYEQFF.

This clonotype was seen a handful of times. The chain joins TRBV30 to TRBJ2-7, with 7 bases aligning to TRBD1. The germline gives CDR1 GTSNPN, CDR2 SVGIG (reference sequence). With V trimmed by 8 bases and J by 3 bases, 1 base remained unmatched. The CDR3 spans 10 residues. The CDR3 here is CAQGDYEQYF. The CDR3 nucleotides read TGTGCCCAGGGGGACTACGAGCAGTACTTC.

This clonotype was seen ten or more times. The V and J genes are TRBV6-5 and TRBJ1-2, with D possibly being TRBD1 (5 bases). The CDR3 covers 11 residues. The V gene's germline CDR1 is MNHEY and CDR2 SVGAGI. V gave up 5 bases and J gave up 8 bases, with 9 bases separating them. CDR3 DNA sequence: TGTGCCAGCAGTCGGGGCCAAGGCTACACCTTC. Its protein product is CASSRGQGYTF.

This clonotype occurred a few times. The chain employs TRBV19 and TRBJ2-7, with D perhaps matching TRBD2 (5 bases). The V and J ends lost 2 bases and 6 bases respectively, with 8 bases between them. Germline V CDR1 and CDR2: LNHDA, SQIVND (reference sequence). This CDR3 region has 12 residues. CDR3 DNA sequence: TGTGCCAGTAGTATAACGGGATTCGAGCAGTACTTC. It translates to CASSITGFEQYF. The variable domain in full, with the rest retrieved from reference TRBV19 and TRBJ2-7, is DGGITQSPKYLFRKEGQNVTLSCEQNLNHDAMYWYRQDPGQGLRLIYYSQIVNDFQKGDIAEGYSVSREKKESFPLTVTSAQKNPTAFYLCASSITGFEQYFGPGTRLTVT.

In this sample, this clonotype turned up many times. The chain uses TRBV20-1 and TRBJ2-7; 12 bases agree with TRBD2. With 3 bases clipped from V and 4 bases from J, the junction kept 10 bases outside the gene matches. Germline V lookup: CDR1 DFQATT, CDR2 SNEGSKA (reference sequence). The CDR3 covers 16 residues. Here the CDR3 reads CSASGLAGGPLYEQYF. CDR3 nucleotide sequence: TGCAGTGCTAGCGGCCTAGCGGGGGGGCCTTTATACGAGCAGTACTTC.

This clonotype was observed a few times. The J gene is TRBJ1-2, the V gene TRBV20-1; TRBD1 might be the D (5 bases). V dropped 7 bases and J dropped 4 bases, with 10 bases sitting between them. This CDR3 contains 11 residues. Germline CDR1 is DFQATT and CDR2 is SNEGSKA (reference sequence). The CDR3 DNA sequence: TGCAGTGTTGGGGCAGTCTATGGCTACACCTTC. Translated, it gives CSVGAVYGYTF.

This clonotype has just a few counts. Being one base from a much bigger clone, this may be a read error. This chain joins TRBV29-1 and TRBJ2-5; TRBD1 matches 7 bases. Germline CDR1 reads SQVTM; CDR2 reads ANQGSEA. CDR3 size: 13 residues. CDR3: CNVGTAAEETQYF. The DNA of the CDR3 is TGCAACGTTGGGACAGCGGCGGAAGAGACCCAGTACTTC.

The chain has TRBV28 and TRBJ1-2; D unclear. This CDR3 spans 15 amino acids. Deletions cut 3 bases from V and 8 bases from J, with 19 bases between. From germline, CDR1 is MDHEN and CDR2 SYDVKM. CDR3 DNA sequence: TGTGCCAGCAGTTTGGGAGGACGGCTTACGGGAGGCTACACCTTC. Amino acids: CASSLGGRLTGGYTF.

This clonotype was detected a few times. CDR3 residues: CASSQRGEQFF. The DNA for the CDR3 is TGTGCCAGCAGCCAACGGGGGGAGCAGTTCTTC. This chain connects TRBV3-1 to TRBJ2-1, with TRBD2 as a possible D gene (6 bases). The CDR3 has 11 amino acids. Deletions cut 2 bases from V and 10 bases from J, with 6 bases between. CDR1 LGHDT and CDR2 YNNKEL come from the germline V gene (reference sequence).

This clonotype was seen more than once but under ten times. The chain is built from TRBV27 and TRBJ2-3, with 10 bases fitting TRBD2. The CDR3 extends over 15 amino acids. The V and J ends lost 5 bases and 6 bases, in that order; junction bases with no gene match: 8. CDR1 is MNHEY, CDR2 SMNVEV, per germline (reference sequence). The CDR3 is CASSASGGRLDTQYF. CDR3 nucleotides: TGTGCCAGCAGTGCTAGCGGGGGTCGTCTCGATACGCAGTATTTT.

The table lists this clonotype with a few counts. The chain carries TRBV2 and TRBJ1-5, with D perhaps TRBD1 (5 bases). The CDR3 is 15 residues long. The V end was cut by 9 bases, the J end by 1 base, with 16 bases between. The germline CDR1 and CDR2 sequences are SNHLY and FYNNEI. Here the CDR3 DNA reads TGTGCCAGAGGTTCGGGGGGTGAGAGCAATCAGCCCCAGCATTTT. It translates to CARGSGGESNQPQHF.

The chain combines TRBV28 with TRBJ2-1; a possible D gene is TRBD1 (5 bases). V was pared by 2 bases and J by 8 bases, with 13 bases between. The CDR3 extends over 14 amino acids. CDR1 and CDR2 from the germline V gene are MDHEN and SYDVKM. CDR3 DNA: TGTGCCAGCAGTTTACCTAGGGGTTCGGATGAGCAGTTCTTC. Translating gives CASSLPRGSDEQFF.

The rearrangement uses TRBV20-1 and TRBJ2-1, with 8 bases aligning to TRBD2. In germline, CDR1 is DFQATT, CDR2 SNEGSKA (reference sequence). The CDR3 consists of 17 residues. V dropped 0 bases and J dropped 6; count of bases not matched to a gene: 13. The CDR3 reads CSARETGGHVFCNEQFF. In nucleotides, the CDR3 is TGCAGTGCTAGAGAAACGGGGGGGCATGTCTTCTGCAATGAGCAGTTCTTC.

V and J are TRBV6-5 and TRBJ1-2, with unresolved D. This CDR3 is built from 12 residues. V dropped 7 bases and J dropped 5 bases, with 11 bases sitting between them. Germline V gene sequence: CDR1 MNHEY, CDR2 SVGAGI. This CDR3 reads CASKRGSYGYTF. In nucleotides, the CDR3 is TGTGCCAGCAAGCGGGGATCATATGGCTACACCTTC.

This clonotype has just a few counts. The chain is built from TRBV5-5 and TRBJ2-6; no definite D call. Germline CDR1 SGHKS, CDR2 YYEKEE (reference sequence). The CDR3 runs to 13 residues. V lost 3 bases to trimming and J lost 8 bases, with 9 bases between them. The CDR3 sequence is CASSSGPTNVLTF. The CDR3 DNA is TGTGCCAGCAGCTCCGGGCCGACCAACGTCCTGACTTTC.

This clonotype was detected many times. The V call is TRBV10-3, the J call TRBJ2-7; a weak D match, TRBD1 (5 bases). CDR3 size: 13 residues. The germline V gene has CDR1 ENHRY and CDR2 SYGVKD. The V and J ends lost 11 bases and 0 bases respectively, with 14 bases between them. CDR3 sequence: CAARNRTSYEQYF. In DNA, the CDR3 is TGTGCCGCGCGAAACAGGACCTCCTACGAGCAGTACTTC.

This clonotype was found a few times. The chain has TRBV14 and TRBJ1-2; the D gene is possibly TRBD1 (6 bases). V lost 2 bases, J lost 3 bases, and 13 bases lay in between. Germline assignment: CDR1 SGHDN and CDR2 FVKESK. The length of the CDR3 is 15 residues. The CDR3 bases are TGTGCCAGCAGCCAAATCAGAGGGGGATACTATGGCTACACCTTC. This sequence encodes CASSQIRGGYYGYTF.

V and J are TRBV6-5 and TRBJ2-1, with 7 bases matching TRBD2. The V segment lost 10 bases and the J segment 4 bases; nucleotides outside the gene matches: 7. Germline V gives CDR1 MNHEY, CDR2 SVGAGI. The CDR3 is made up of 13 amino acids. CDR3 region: CATWGGTYNEQFF. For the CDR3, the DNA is TGTGCCACATGGGGGGGGACGTACAATGAGCAGTTCTTC.

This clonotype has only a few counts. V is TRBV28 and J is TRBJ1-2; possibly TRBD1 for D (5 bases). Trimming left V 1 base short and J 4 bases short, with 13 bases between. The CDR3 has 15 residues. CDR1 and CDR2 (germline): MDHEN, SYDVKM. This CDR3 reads CASSLYPDTFYGYTF. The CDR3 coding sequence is TGTGCCAGCAGTTTATATCCGGACACTTTCTATGGCTACACCTTC.

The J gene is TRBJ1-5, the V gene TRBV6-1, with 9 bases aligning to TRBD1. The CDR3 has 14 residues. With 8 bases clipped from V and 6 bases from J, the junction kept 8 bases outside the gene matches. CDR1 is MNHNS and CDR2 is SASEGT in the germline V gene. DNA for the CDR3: TGTGCCAGCCCCGGGACAGGGTTCGGTCAGCCCCAGCATTTT. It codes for CASPGTGFGQPQHF.

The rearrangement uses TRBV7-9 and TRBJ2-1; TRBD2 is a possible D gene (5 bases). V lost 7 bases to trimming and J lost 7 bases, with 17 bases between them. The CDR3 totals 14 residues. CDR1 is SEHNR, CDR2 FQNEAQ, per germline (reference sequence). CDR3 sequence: CASMAGSGTNEQFF. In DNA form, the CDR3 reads TGTGCCAGCATGGCCGGGTCGGGAACGAATGAGCAGTTCTTC. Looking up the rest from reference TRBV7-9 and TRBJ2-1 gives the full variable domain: DTGVSQNPRHKITKRGQNVTFRCDPISEHNRLYWYRQTLGQGPEFLTYFQNEAQLEKSRLLSDRFSAERPKGSFSTLEIQRTEQGDSAMYLCASMAGSGTNEQFFGPGTRLTVL.

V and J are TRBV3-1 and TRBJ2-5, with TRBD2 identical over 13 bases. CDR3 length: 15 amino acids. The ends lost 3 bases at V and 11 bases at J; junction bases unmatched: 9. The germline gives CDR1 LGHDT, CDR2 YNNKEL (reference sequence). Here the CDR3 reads CASSQTSGGSNWQYF. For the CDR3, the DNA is TGTGCCAGCAGCCAGACTAGCGGGGGGTCCAACTGGCAGTACTTC.

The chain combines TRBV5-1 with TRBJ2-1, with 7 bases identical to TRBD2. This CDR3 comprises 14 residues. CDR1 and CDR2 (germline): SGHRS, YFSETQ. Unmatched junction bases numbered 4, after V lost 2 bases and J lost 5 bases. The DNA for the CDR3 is TGCGCCAGCAGCTTCGGCGGGGGAAACAATGAGCAGTTCTTC. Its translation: CASSFGGGNNEQFF.

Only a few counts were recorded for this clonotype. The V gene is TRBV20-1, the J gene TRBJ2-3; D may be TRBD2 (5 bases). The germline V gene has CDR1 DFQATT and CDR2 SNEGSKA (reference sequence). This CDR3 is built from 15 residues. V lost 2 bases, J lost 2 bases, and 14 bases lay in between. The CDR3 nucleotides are TGCAGTGCTAGAAAACTAGTCCATGACACAGATACGCAGTATTTT. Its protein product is CSARKLVHDTDTQYF.